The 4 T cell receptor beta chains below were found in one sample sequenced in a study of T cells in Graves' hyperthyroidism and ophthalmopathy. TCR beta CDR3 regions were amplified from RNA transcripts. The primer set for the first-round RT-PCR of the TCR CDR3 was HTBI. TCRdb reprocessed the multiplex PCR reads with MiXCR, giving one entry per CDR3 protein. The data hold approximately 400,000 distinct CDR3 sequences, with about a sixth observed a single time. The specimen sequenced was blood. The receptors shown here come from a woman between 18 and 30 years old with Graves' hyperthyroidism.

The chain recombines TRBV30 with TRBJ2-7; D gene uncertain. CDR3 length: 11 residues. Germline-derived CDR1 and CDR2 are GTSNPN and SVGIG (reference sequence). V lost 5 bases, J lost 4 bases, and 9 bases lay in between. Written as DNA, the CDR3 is TGTGCCTGGGAGCCCAATTACGAGCAGTACTTC. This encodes CAWEPNYEQYF.

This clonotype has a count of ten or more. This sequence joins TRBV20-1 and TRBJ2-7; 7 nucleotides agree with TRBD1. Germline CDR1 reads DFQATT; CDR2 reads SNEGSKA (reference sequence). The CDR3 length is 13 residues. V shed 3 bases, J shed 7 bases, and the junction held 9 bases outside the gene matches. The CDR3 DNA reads TGCAGTGCTAGCGGGCAGGGGGTGGGGGAGCAGTACTTC. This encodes CSASGQGVGEQYF.

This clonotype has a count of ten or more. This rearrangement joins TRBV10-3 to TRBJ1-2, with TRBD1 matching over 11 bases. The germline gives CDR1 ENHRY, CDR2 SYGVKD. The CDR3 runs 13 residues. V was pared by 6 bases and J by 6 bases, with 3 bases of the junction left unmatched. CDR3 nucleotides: TGTGCCATCAGAGTGGACAGGGGGCATGGCTACACCTTC. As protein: CAIRVDRGHGYTF.

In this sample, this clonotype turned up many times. CDR3 sequence reads: CASSLARGAGVYNEQFF. CDR3 nucleotides: TGTGCCAGCAGCTTGGCCCGGGGAGCGGGCGTCTACAATGAGCAGTTCTTC. This chain connects TRBV11-3 to TRBJ2-1; tentative D call: TRBD2 (6 bases). The V gene lost 3 bases and the J gene lost 3 bases, with 18 bases spanning the gap. Germline assignment: CDR1 SGHNT and CDR2 YENEEA. The CDR3 has 17 amino acids. Complete variable domain (other parts from reference TRBV11-3 and TRBJ2-1): EAGVVQSPRYKIIEKKQPVAFWCNPISGHNTLYWYLQNLGQGPELLIRYENEEAVDDSQLPKDRFSAERLKGVDSTLKIQPAELGDSAVYLCASSLARGAGVYNEQFFGPGTRLTVL.